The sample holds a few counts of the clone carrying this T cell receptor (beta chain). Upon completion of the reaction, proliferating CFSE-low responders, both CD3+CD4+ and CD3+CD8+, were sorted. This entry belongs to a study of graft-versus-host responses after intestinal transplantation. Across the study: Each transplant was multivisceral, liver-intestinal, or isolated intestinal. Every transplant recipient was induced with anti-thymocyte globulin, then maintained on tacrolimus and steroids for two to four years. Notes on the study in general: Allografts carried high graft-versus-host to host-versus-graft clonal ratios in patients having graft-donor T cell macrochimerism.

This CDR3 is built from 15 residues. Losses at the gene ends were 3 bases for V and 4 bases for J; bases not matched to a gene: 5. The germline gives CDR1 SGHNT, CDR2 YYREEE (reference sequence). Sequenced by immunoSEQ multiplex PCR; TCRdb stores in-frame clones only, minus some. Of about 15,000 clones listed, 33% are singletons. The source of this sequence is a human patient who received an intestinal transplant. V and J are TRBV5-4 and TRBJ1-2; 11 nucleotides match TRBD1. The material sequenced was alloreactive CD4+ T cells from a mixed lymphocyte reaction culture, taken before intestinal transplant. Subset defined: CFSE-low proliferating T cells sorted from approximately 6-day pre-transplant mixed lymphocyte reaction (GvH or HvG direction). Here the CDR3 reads CASSWDRGVGYGYTF. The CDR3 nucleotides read TGTGCCAGCAGCTGGGACAGGGGGGTTGGCTATGGCTACACCTTC.